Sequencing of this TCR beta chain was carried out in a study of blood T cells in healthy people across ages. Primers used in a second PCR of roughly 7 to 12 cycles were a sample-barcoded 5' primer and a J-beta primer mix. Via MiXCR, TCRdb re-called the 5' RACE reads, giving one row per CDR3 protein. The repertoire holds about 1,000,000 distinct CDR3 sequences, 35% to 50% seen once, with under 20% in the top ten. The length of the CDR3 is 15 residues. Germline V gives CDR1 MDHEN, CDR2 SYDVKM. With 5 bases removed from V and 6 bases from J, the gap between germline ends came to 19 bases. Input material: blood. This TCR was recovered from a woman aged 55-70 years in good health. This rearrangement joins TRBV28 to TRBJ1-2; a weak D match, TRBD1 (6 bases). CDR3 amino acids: CASSPTGPTKNGYTF. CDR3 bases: TGTGCCAGCAGTCCCACAGGGCCCACCAAGAATGGCTACACCTTC.